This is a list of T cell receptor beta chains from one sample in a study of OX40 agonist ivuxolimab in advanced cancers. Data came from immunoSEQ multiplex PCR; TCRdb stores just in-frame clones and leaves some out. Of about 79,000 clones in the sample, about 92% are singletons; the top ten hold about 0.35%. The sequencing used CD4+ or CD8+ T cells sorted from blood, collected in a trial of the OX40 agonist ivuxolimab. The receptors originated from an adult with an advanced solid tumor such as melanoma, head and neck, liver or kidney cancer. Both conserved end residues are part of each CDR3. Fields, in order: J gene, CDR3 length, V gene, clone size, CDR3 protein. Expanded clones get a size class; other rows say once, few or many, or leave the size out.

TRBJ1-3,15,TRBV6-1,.,CASSTDRGSGNTIYF
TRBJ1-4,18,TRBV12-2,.,CASRLGDRGRSTNEKLFF
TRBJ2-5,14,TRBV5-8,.,CASSQGTYQETQYF
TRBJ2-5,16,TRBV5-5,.,CASSLERLGAGETQYF
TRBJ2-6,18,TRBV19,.,CASSIDPYPTSGANVLTF
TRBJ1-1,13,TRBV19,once,CASSSPRNTEAFF
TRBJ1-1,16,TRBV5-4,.,CASSPGDNLQGTEAFF
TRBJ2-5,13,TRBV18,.,CASSRGEVETQYF
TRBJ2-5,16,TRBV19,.,CASSPWDRGGQETQYF
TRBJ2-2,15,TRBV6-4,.,CASRPTSGSPGELFF
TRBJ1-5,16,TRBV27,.,CASSFTGKRENQPQHF
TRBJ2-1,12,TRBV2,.,CASSEFVGWKFF
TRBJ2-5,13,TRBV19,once,CASSIPSQETQYF
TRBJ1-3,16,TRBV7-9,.,CASSLVAVLSGNTIYF
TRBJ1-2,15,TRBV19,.,CASSILGQGNYGYTF
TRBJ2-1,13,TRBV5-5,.,CASEGQGYNEQFF
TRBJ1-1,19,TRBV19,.,CASSIDRGQGKPMGTEAFF
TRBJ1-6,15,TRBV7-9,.,CASRSGGQGQSPLHF
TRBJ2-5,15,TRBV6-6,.,CASSSPAGGRETQYF
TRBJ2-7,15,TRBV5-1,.,CASSLGQGGTYEQYF
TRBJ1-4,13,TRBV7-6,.,CASSLAAHEKLFF
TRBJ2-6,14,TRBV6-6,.,CAYQQGSGANVLTF
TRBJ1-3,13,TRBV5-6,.,CASSQTGGNTIYF
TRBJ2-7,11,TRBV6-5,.,CASRTNYEQYF
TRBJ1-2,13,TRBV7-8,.,CASSTDFNYGYTF
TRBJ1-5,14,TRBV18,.,CASSPGLSNQPQHF
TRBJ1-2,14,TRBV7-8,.,CASSLDGGPGGYTF
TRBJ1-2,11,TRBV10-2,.,CASGQNYGYTF
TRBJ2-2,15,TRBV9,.,CASSAREGWTGELFF
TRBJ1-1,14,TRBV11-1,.,CASSRDRVNTEAFF
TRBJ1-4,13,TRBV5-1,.,CASSRGTDEKLFF
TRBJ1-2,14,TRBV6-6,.,CASSGAGGNYGYTF
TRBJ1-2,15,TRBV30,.,CAWSIGQGRNYGYTF
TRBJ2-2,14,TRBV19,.,CASSINQATGELFF
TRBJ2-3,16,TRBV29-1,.,CSGKWTGFASTDTQYF
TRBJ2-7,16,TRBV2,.,CASSGLLAGGNYEQYF
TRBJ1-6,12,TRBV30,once,CAYQGRASPLHF
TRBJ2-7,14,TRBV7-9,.,CASTFGDSSYEQYF
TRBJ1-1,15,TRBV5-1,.,CASSWAGTANTEAFF
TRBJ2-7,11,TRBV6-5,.,CASQGVDEQYF
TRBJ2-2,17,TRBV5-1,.,CASSLALRGAGTGELFF
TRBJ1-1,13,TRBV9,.,CASSSRMNTEAFF
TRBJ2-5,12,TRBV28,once,CASGQTQETQYF
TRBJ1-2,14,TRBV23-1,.,CASSQSEQLYGYTF
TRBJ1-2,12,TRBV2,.,CASGIQGNGYTF
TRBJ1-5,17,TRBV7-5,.,CARSSKGLGGGNQPQHF
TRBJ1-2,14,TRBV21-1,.,CASSTGQGGYGYTF
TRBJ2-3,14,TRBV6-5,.,CASQSPGVTDTQYF
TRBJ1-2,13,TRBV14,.,CASSRSYLGGYTF
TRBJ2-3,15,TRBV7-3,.,CASSPLAGGSDTQYF
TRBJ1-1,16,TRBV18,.,CASSPVMGRGNTEAFF
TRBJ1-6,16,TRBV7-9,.,CASSPGTVTYNSPLHF
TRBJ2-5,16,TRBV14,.,CASSQDVSGGAWTQYF
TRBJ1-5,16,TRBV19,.,CASRPGTGIGNQPQHF
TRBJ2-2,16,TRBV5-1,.,CASSLVGQGLTGELFF